The clone carrying this T cell receptor beta chain showed up just a few times. Its antigen is as yet unknown. This entry is derived from a study of PD-1 blockade in classical Hodgkin lymphoma. Study observations and caveats: Only CD4+ TCR diversity, not CD8+, had risen significantly by C4D1. Nivolumab initiated under 1 year post-ASCT led to patient exclusion.

V gave up 3 bases and J gave up 0 bases; unmatched junction bases: 5. Germline CDR1 GTSNPN, CDR2 SVGIG (reference sequence). The CDR3 spans 15 residues. Time point noted: cycle 4 day 1 (C4D1), after about 6 weeks of nivolumab. The patients all showed relapse after autologous stem cell transplantation, while their brentuximab vedotin exposure varied. Method: immunoSEQ multiplex PCR; TCRdb's copy keeps in-frame clones and lacks some. This table has around 25,000 clones, 60% to 80% appearing once. The chain carries TRBV30 and TRBJ1-2; 9 bases are a match to TRBD1. The sample here was peripheral blood mononuclear cells (PBMCs), taken before the fourth cycle of nivolumab. This sequence originates from a human donor with classical Hodgkin lymphoma. The CDR3 reads CAWSGTGHSNYGYTF. As DNA, the CDR3 is TGTGCCTGGAGCGGGACAGGGCACTCTAACTATGGCTACACCTTC.